This T cell receptor (beta chain) is drawn from a study of T cell responses to AZD1222 COVID-19 vaccine. The method was immunoSEQ multiplex PCR; TCRdb's version includes in-frame clones alone and lacks a portion of them. The table has tens of thousands of clones, 85% to 90% seen once; the top ten hold roughly 4.9%. Unmatched junction bases numbered 10, after V lost 1 base and J lost 5 bases. Germline CDR1 MNHEY, CDR2 SVGAGI. This CDR3 spans 16 amino acids. The source material was peripheral blood, sampled 28 days after the second dose of the MenACWY control vaccine. This TCR came from an adult who received the MenACWY meningococcal vaccine as a control. This chain uses TRBV6-5 with TRBJ2-5, with 7 bases that match TRBD1. The CDR3 region is CASSYFTTGRRETQYF. The CDR3 DNA reads TGTGCCAGCAGTTACTTTACGACAGGGCGGAGGGAGACCCAGTACTTC.